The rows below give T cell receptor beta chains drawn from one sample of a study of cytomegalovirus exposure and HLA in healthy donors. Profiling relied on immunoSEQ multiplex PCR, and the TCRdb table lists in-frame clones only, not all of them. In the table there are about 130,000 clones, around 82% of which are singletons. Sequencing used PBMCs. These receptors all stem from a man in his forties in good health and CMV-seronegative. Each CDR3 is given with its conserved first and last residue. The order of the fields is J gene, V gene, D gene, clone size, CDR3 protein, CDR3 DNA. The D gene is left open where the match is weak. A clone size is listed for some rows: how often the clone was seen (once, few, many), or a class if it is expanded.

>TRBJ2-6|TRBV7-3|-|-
CASSENGLAGANVLTF
TGTGCCAGCAGCGAGAACGGACTGGCGGGGGCCAACGTCCTGACTTTC
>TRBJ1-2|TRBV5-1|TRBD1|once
CASSLEGACPSF
TGCGCCAGCAGCTTAGAGGGGGCTTGCCCCTCTTTC
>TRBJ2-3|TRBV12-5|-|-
CASGLGGPRTDTQYF
TGTGCTAGTGGTTTGGGGGGGCCTCGGACAGATACGCAGTATTTT
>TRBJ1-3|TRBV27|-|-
CASSLGAGWGNTIYF
TGTGCCAGCAGTTTAGGGGCGGGGTGGGGAAACACCATATATTTT
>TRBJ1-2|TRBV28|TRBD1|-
CASRPPTGGVYGYTF
TGTGCCAGCAGGCCACCAACAGGGGGCGTTTATGGCTACACCTTC
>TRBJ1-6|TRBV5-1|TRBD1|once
CASSLGQGSSPLHF
TGCGCCAGCAGCTTGGGACAGGGCAGTTCACCCCTCCACTTT
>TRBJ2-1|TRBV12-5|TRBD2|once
CASGLGTSGDNEQFF
TGTGCTAGTGGTTTGGGGACTAGCGGTGACAATGAGCAGTTCTTC
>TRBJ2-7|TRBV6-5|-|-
CASSPIKGNEQYF
TGTGCCAGCAGTCCTATTAAGGGGAACGAGCAGTACTTC
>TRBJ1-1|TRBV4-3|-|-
CASSQGTEPEAFF
TGCGCCAGCAGCCAAGGGACAGAGCCTGAAGCTTTCTTT
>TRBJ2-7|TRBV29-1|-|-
CSARGILYEQYF
TGCAGCGCCCGGGGGATCCTCTACGAGCAGTACTTC
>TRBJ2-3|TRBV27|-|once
CASSPLPGTDTQYF
TGTGCCAGCAGTCCCTTACCAGGGACAGATACGCAGTATTTT
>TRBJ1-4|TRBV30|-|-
CAYGGNDPKLFF
TGTGCCTACGGGGGGAATGACCCAAAACTGTTTTTT
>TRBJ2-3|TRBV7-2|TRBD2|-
CASSLALAGLTDTQYF
TGTGCCAGCAGCTTAGCTCTAGCGGGGCTTACAGATACGCAGTATTTT
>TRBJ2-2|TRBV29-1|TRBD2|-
CSALAGTTGELFF
TGCAGCGCCCTAGCGGGGACGACCGGGGAGCTGTTTTTT
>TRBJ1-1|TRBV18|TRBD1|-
CASSLQGMNTEAFF
TGTGCCAGCTCACTACAGGGGATGAACACTGAAGCTTTCTTT
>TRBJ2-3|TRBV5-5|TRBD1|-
CASSSGDRWATDTQYF
TGTGCCAGCAGCTCTGGGGACAGGTGGGCCACAGATACGCAGTATTTT
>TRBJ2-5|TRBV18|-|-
CASSPQGGPQYGQYF
TGTGCCAGCTCACCACAGGGGGGGCCCCAGTACGGGCAGTACTTC
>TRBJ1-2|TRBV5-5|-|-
CASSLGGLPSNYGYTF
TGTGCCAGCAGCCTCGGAGGCCTCCCCTCTAACTATGGCTACACCTTC
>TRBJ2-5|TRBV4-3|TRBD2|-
CASSQDAGGRETQYF
TGCGCCAGCAGCCAAGACGCGGGGGGCCGTGAGACCCAGTACTTC
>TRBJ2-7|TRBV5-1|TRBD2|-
CASSFSSGDYYEQYF
TGCGCCAGCAGCTTTTCTAGCGGGGATTACTACGAGCAGTACTTC
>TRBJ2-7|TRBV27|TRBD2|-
CASSSPSGGLYEQYF
TGTGCCAGCAGTTCGCCTAGCGGGGGGCTTTACGAGCAGTACTTC
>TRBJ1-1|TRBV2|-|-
CASGTGNTEAFF
TGTGCCAGCGGTACGGGGAACACTGAAGCTTTCTTT
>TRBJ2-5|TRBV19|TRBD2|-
CASRRRGGETQYF
TGTGCCAGTAGACGTCGGGGGGGAGAGACCCAGTACTTC
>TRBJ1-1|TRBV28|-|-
CASSRIRRGDTEAFF
TGTGCCAGCAGTAGAATAAGACGGGGGGACACTGAAGCTTTCTTT
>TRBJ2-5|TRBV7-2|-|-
CASSRRSALETQYF
TGTGCCAGCAGCCGCAGGTCTGCGTTGGAGACCCAGTACTTC
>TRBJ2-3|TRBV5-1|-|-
CASSLGTATSTDTQYF
TGCGCCAGCAGCTTAGGTACAGCTACTAGCACAGATACGCAGTATTTT
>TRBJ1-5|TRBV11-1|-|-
CASSLQGKWWSNQPQHF
TGTGCCAGCAGCCTACAGGGCAAGTGGTGGAGCAATCAGCCCCAGCATTTT
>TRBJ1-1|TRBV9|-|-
CASSVEGVVGRLNTEAFF
TGTGCCAGCAGCGTAGAGGGGGTCGTAGGCAGGCTCAACACTGAAGCTTTCTTT
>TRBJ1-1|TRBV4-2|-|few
CASSDAVNTEAFF
TGTGCCAGCAGCGACGCGGTGAACACTGAAGCTTTCTTT
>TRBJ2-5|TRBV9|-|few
CASKGGTQETQYF
TGTGCCAGCAAAGGGGGAACCCAAGAGACCCAGTACTTC
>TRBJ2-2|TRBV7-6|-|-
CASSPMRTNTGELFF
TGTGCCAGCAGCCCGATGCGGACGAACACCGGGGAGCTGTTTTTT
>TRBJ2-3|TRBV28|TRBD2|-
CASSLLASGGAGDTQYF
TGTGCCAGCAGTTTATTGGCTAGCGGGGGGGCGGGGGATACGCAGTATTTT
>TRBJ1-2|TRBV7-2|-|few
CASSSQGYGYTF
TGTGCCAGCAGCTCCCAGGGGTATGGCTACACCTTC
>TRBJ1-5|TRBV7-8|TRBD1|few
CASSDPGQGITYSNQPQHF
TGTGCCAGCAGCGATCCGGGACAGGGGATTACCTATAGCAATCAGCCCCAGCATTTT
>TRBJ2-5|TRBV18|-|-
CASSRQNQETQYF
TGTGCCAGCTCACGACAGAACCAAGAGACCCAGTACTTC
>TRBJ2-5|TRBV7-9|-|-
CASTPAIWAEETQYF
TGTGCCAGCACCCCAGCCATTTGGGCTGAGGAGACCCAGTACTTC
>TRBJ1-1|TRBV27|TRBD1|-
CASSPGQGRRAFF
TGTGCCAGCAGTCCCGGACAGGGGAGGAGAGCTTTCTTT
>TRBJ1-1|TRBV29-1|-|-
CSAMAWRHTEAFF
TGCAGCGCCATGGCGTGGCGGCACACTGAAGCTTTCTTT
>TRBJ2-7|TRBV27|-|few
CASSPAGAPSYEQYF
TGTGCCAGCAGCCCCGCGGGGGCCCCCTCCTACGAGCAGTACTTC